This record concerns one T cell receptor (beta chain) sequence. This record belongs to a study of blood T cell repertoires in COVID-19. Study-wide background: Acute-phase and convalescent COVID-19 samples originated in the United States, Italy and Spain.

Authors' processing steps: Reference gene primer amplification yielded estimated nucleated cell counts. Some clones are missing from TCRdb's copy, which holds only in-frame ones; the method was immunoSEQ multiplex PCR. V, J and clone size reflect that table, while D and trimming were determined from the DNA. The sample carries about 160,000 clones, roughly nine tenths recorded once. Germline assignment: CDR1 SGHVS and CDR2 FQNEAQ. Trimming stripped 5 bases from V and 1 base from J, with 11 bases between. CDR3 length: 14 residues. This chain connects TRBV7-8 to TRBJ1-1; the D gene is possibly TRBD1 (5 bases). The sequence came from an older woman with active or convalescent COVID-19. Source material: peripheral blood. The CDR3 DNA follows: TGTGCCAGCAGCATAATCGACAGGAACACTGAAGCTTTCTTT. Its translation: CASSIIDRNTEAFF. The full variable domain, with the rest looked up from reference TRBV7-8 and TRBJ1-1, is GAGVSQSPRYKVAKRGQDVALRCDPISGHVSLFWYQQALGQGPEFLTYFQNEAQLDKSGLPSDRFFAERPEGSVSTLKIQRTQQEDSAVYLCASSIIDRNTEAFFGQGTRLTVV.